The entry below gives a single T cell receptor beta chain sequence along with its context. Its cognate antigen is unknown. Approximately 93,000 TCR templates per sample were assayed. The assay was immunoSEQ multiplex PCR, and TCRdb's table has in-frame clones only and misses some. The table has 85,000 to 120,000 clones, 90% to 95% seen once. This entry is derived from a study of siplizumab effects on memory and regulatory T cells. Notes on the study in general: Naive T cells apparently outstripped memory cells in diversity and seemed major alloresponse contributors. Confirmatory evidence of suppressive function in proliferating siplizumab-culture Tregs was not obtained. Among alloreactive clones, only a minor fraction mapped to unstimulated subsets.

The specimen sequenced was CD4+ T cells sorted from blood. The sequence derives from a human donor in good health.

The CDR3 sequence is CASSLDRLGPQHF. The CDR3 DNA is TGTGCCAGCAGTTTAGACCGTTTAGGGCCCCAGCATTTT. V and J are TRBV27 and TRBJ1-5, with D hard to call. V was pared by 2 bases and J by 9 bases, with 11 bases between. This CDR3 has 13 residues. Germline V gene sequence: CDR1 MNHEY, CDR2 SMNVEV (reference sequence).